The subject of this entry is one T cell receptor (beta chain). The data are from a study of blood T cell repertoires in COVID-19. Germline values: CDR1 SGHVS, CDR2 FQNEAQ. This CDR3 region has 15 residues. V was pared by 0 bases and J by 0 bases, with 8 bases between. Assay used: immunoSEQ multiplex PCR; TCRdb lists only in-frame clones, some missing. This table holds 99,000 or so clones, approximately 72% found once. V and J are TRBV7-8 and TRBJ1-1; D is possibly TRBD1 (6 bases). This clonotype originated in a woman in her 70s with acute or convalescent COVID-19. The sample taken for sequencing was peripheral blood. The CDR3 DNA reads TGTGCCAGCAGCTTAGCAGGGGGAATGAACACTGAAGCTTTCTTT. It specifies CASSLAGGMNTEAFF. The whole variable domain, remainder taken from reference TRBV7-8 and TRBJ1-1, is GAGVSQSPRYKVAKRGQDVALRCDPISGHVSLFWYQQALGQGPEFLTYFQNEAQLDKSGLPSDRFFAERPEGSVSTLKIQRTQQEDSAVYLCASSLAGGMNTEAFFGQGTRLTVV.